This T cell receptor beta chain was recovered during a study of shared clonotypes between healthy human individuals. The protocol was immunoSEQ multiplex PCR, while the TCRdb copy is restricted to in-frame clones and leaves out a portion. The sample includes 1,400,000 or so clones, 98% to 99% of them seen just once. The CDR3 contains 19 residues. Germline V CDR1 and CDR2: WNHNN, SYGVQD (reference sequence). The V gene end was trimmed by 2 bases and the J gene end by 0 bases; junction bases not matched to a gene: 12. This clone has just one count. The clonotype was recovered from a man aged 25-40 years in good health. Sequencing was carried out using naive CD4+ T cells sorted from blood. Subset indicated: CD45RA+ positively selected. The chain couples TRBV10-1 to TRBJ2-7, with 11 bases aligning to TRBD2. The CDR3 DNA follows: TGCGCCAGCAGTGAGAAGGTAGCGGGAGGGCGACTATTCTCCTACGAGCAGTACTTC. It is translated as CASSEKVAGGRLFSYEQYF.